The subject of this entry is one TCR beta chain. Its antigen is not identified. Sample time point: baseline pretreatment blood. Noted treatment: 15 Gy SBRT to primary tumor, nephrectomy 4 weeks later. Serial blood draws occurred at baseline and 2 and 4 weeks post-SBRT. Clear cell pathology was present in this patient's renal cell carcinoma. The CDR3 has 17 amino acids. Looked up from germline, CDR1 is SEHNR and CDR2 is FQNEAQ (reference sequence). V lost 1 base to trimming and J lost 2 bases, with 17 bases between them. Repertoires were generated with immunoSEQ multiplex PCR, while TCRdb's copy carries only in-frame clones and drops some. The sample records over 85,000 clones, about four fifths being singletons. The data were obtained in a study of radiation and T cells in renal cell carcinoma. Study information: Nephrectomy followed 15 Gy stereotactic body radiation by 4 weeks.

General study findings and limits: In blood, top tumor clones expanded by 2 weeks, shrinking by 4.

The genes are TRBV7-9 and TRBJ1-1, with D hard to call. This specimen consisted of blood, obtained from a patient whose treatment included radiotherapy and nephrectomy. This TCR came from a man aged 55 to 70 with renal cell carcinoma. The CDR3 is CASSLDVPTGGNTEAFF. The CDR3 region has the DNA TGTGCCAGCAGCTTAGACGTACCTACGGGTGGAAACACTGAAGCTTTCTTT.